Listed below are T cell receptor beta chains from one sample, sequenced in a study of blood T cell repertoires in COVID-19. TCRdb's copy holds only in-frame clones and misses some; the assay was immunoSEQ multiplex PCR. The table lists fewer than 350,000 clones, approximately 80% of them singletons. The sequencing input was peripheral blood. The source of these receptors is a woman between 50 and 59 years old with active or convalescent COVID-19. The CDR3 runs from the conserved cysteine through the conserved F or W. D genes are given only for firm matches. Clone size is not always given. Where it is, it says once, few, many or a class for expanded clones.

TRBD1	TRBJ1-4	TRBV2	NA	TGTGCCAGCAAGAGGGACAGGGGGAGTGAAAAACTGTTTTTT	CASKRDRGSEKLFF
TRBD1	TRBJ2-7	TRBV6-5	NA	TGTGCCAGCAGTTCCCCACGACAGGGTCCTTACGAGCAGTACTTC	CASSSPRQGPYEQYF
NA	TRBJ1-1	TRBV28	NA	TGTGCCAGCAAAGCTTACAGGGTCGGGGGGACTGAAGCTTTCTTT	CASKAYRVGGTEAFF
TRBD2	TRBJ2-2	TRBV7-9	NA	TGTGCCAGCAGCTGGGGAGCGGGAGAGGTGTCCGGGGAGCTGTTTTTT	CASSWGAGEVSGELFF
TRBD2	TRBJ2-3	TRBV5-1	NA	TGCGCCAGCAGCTCCTCTAGCGGGAGTGCAGATACGCAGTATTTT	CASSSSSGSADTQYF
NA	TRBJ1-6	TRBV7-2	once	TGTGCCAGCAGCACGAGGACTAGCCCATTCCTCCACTTT	CASSTRTSPFLHF
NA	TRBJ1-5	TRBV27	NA	TGTGCCAGCAGTTTCTCTACAGGGCGTCAGCCCCAGCATTTT	CASSFSTGRQPQHF
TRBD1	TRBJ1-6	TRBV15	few	TGTGCCACCAGTGGTTACAGGGGGCGCAATTCACCCCTCCACTTT	CATSGYRGRNSPLHF
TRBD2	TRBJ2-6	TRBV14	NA	TGTGCCAGCAGCACGACTAGCGGTCATACCCCCGGGGCCAACGTCCTGACTTTC	CASSTTSGHTPGANVLTF
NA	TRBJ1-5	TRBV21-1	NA	TGTGCCAGCAGCAAAGCGGACAGCGGCAATCAGCCCCAGCATTTT	CASSKADSGNQPQHF
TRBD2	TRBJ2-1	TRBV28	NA	TGTGCCAGCAGTTTAGGAGCGGGAGGGATCTACAATGAGCAGTTCTTC	CASSLGAGGIYNEQFF
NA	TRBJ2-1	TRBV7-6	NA	TGTGCCAGCAGCTTAACCGTCGACTCGTACAATGAGCAGTTCTTC	CASSLTVDSYNEQFF
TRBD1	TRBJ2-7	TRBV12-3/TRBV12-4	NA	TGTGCCAGCAGCCCGACAGGGAACTACGAGCAGTACTTC	CASSPTGNYEQYF
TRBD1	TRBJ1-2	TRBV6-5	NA	TGTGCCAGCAGTTACGGGACAGGGGATAACTATGGCTACACCTTC	CASSYGTGDNYGYTF
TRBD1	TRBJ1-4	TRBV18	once	TGTGCCAGCTCACCCTCGGAGGGGGCGGCGGGAGAAAAACTGTTTTTT	CASSPSEGAAGEKLFF
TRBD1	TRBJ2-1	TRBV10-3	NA	TGTGCCATCAGAGACAGGGGCTCCTACAATGAGCAGTTCTTC	CAIRDRGSYNEQFF
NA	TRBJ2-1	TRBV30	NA	TGTGCCTGGAGTCGACGGAGCTCCTACAATGAGCAGTTCTTC	CAWSRRSSYNEQFF
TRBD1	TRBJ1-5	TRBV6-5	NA	TGTGCCAGCAGTTTTACAGGGGATCAGCCCCAGCATTTT	CASSFTGDQPQHF
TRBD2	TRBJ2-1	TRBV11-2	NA	TGTGCCAGCAGCTTAAGAGCGGGAGTCGATCATGAGCAGTTCTTC	CASSLRAGVDHEQFF
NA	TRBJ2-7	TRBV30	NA	TGTGCCTCAACCCAGGATGGGCAGCTCTACGAGCAGTACTTC	CASTQDGQLYEQYF
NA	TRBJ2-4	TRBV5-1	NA	TGCGCCAGCAGCGGCGGGACTGGAGTAAACATTCAGTACTTC	CASSGGTGVNIQYF
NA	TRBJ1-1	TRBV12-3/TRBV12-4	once	TGTGCCAGCAGTTTATCGAGGGGGACTGAAGCTTTCTTT	CASSLSRGTEAFF
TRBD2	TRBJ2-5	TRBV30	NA	TGTGCCTGGAGGACTAGCGGGAGGGGTGAGACCCAGTACTTC	CAWRTSGRGETQYF
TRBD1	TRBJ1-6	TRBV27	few	TGTGCCAGCAGTTTCACCGGGACAGGGAGCTCCTATAATTCACCCCTCCACTTT	CASSFTGTGSSYNSPLHF
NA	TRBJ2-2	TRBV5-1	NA	TGCGCCAGCAGCCCGGAGGGGACGAACACCGGGGAGCTGTTTTTT	CASSPEGTNTGELFF
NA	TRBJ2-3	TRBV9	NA	TGTGCCAGCAGCGTGACTAGCACAGATACGCAGTATTTT	CASSVTSTDTQYF
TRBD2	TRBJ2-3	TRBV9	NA	TGTGCCAGCAGCGTATTCGGGTTAGCGGGAGGCAACACAGATACGCAGTATTTT	CASSVFGLAGGNTDTQYF
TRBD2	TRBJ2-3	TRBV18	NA	TGTGCCAGCTCACCCAGTACTAGCGGGTCTAGCACAGATACGCAGTATTTT	CASSPSTSGSSTDTQYF
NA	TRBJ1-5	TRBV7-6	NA	TGTGCCAGCAGCTCGGCGGATCGGCAGCCCCAGCATTTT	CASSSADRQPQHF
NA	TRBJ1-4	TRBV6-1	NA	TGTGCCAGCAGTGATTCGTCCCCAAGGACAAGATATAATGAAAAACTGTTTTTT	CASSDSSPRTRYNEKLFF
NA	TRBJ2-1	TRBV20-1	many	TGCAGTGCTAGTAGAGGGCCACTATCCTATTACAATGAGCAGTTCTTC	CSASRGPLSYYNEQFF
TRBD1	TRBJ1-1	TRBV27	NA	TGTGCCAGCAGTCCTCTCTACAGGGGTGGTTGGACTGAAGCTTTCTTT	CASSPLYRGGWTEAFF
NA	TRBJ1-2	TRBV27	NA	TGTGCCAGCAGTTTTTCAGGGAACTATGGCTACACCTTC	CASSFSGNYGYTF
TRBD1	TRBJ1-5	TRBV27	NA	TGTGCCAGCAGTTCGGGACAGGGGAATCAGCCCCAGCATTTT	CASSSGQGNQPQHF
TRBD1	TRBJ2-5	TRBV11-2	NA	TGTGCCAGCAGCACCTACAGGGGGCCGTTACAAGAGACCCAGTACTTC	CASSTYRGPLQETQYF
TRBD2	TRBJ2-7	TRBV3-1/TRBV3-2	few	TGTGCCAGCAGCGCCCGGGAGGGGGTGATAGGGGAGCAGTACTTC	CASSAREGVIGEQYF
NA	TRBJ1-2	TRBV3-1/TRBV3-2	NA	TGTGCCAGCAGCCAAGTACAGGGTAATGGCTACACCTTC	CASSQVQGNGYTF
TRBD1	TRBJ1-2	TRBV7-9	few	TGTGCCAGCAGCTTCAGGGCAGGGGGGAAATTTGGCTACACCTTC	CASSFRAGGKFGYTF
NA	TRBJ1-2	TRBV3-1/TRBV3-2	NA	TGTGCCAGCGGCCGCCACAGGGACTATGGCTACACCTTC	CASGRHRDYGYTF
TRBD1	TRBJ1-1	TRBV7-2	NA	TGTGCCAGCAGCTTAGCGCCAGGGGGGTTGAACACTGAAGCTTTCTTT	CASSLAPGGLNTEAFF
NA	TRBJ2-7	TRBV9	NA	TGTGCCAGCAGCCCACGACAGGGAGGCCACGAGCAGTACTTC	CASSPRQGGHEQYF
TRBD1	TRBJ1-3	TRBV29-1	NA	TGCAGCGTTGAAAGGTCCGGGACAGGGACCTCTGGAAACACCATATATTTT	CSVERSGTGTSGNTIYF